A single sample gave rise to the 10 T cell receptor beta chains below, sequenced in a study of T cell responses to AZD1222 COVID-19 vaccine. Repertoires were generated with immunoSEQ multiplex PCR, while TCRdb's copy carries only in-frame clones and drops some. The sample holds 140,000 to 150,000 clones, 80% to 95% seen once. Here the sequenced sample was peripheral blood, taken on day 0 of AZD1222 vaccination. The receptor source for this set is an adult in good health.

This clone occurred once. V gene TRBV5-5 combines with J gene TRBJ2-7, with D uncertain. The length of the CDR3 is 14 residues. V lost 0 bases and J lost 0, with 7 bases in between. Germline values: CDR1 SGHKS, CDR2 YYEKEE (reference sequence). The CDR3 DNA follows: TGTGCCAGCAGCTTGGTCGGCGGCTCCTACGAGCAGTACTTC. This translates into CASSLVGGSYEQYF. The full variable domain, its missing parts supplied by reference TRBV5-5 and TRBJ2-7, is DAGVTQSPTHLIKTRGQQVTLRCSPISGHKSVSWYQQVLGQGPQFIFQYYEKEERGRGNFPDRFSARQFPNYSSELNVNALLLGDSALYLCASSLVGGSYEQYFGPGTRLTVT.

This clone occurred a few times. The rearrangement joins TRBV28 to TRBJ1-2; D gene unclear. Germline V gene data show CDR1 as MDHEN and CDR2 as SYDVKM. The ends were cut back, 7 bases at V and 3 bases at J, with 6 bases in the middle. The CDR3 is 11 amino acids. CDR3 nucleotide sequence: TGTGCCAGCACCACCGACTATGGCTACACCTTC. Its protein product is CASTTDYGYTF.

The chain uses TRBV19 and TRBJ1-6; no reliable D call. Germline V gives CDR1 LNHDA, CDR2 SQIVND (reference sequence). Deletions cut 5 bases from V and 8 bases from J, with 10 bases between. This CDR3 has 13 residues. CDR3 in amino acids: CASSSERYSPLHF. The CDR3 DNA follows: TGTGCCAGTAGTTCAGAGCGGTATTCACCCCTCCACTTT.

The chain employs TRBV2 and TRBJ1-2; D gene ambiguous. CDR3 length equals 15 residues. Germline values: CDR1 SNHLY, CDR2 FYNNEI. Trimming took 6 bases from V and 8 from J, leaving 22 bases between them. This CDR3 is CASRPLAGPWGGYTF. The DNA of the CDR3 is TGTGCCAGCAGACCCCTCGCCGGACCCTGGGGAGGCTACACCTTC.

This clone has only one observation. CDR3 sequence: CASSYMGLASYEQYF. DNA for the CDR3: TGCGCCAGCAGCTATATGGGACTAGCCTCCTACGAGCAGTACTTC. The chain couples TRBV5-1 to TRBJ2-7; 9 bases align to TRBD2. There are 15 residues in the CDR3. The V and J ends lost 3 bases and 0 bases, in that order; junction bases with no gene match: 4. CDR1 SGHRS and CDR2 YFSETQ come from the germline V gene.

The V call is TRBV9, the J call TRBJ2-1; 9 positions match TRBD2. CDR1 and CDR2 from the germline V gene are SGDLS and YYNGEE. V lost 1 base, J lost 10 bases, and 12 bases stayed unmatched. CDR3 length: 16 amino acids. The DNA for the CDR3 is TGTGCCAGCAGCGTACCGATAGCGGGAGACCCAGGGGAGCAGTTCTTC. Protein: CASSVPIAGDPGEQFF.

The chain employs TRBV5-4 and TRBJ1-1; 11 nucleotides line up with TRBD1. V shed 4 bases, J shed 1 base, and the junction held 15 bases outside the gene matches. There are 19 residues in the CDR3. Per germline, CDR1 SGHNT and CDR2 YYREEE (reference sequence). CDR3 sequence reads: CASSPRPTVGTGGNTEAFF. DNA of the CDR3: TGTGCCAGCAGCCCACGACCGACTGTCGGGACAGGGGGGAACACTGAAGCTTTCTTT.

This clone was counted a single time. The chain is built from TRBV5-1 and TRBJ2-1; D is undetermined. This CDR3 has 13 amino acids. Germline V gene sequence: CDR1 SGHRS, CDR2 YFSETQ. The V and J ends lost 0 bases and 7 bases respectively, with 8 bases between them. The CDR3 DNA reads as TGCGCCAGCAGCTTGGACCCCACGAATGAGCAGTTCTTC. This gives the protein CASSLDPTNEQFF.

V and J are TRBV5-1 and TRBJ2-7, with D tentatively TRBD1 or TRBD2 (5 bases each). Between the trimmed V and J ends, which lost 2 bases and 4 bases, there was a span of 13 bases. This CDR3 is built from 14 residues. The germline V gene has CDR1 SGHRS and CDR2 YFSETQ. The CDR3 spells CASSFGTRTYEQYF. The DNA of the CDR3 is TGCGCCAGCAGCTTCGGGACCCGTACTTACGAGCAGTACTTC.

The rearrangement links TRBV5-1 to TRBJ2-5; 7 nucleotides line up with TRBD1. This CDR3 region has 14 residues. Per germline, CDR1 SGHRS and CDR2 YFSETQ. With 3 bases clipped from V and 1 base from J, the junction kept 3 bases outside the gene matches. The CDR3 DNA reads TGCGCCAGCAGCTCCAACAGGGGCCAAGAGACCCAGTACTTC. It codes for CASSSNRGQETQYF. Based on the CDR3 plus reference TRBV5-1 and TRBJ2-5, the full variable domain is KAGVTQTPRYLIKTRGQQVTLSCSPISGHRSVSWYQQTPGQGLQFLFEYFSETQRNKGNFPGRFSGRQFSNSRSEMNVSTLELGDSALYLCASSSNRGQETQYFGPGTRLLVL.